This record concerns one T cell receptor beta chain sequence. Its target is unknown. The PCR used 60 Vbeta and 13 Jbeta primers. Sequencing used immunoSEQ multiplex PCR; TCRdb keeps in-frame clones, though not all of them. In the table there are about 120,000 clones, approximately 81% of which are singletons. This record comes from a study of cytomegalovirus exposure and HLA in healthy donors. Points from the study as a whole: CMV serostatus was the sole immune exposure information available. TCR beta chains numbering 164 were designated cytomegalovirus-associated.

Sequencing used PBMCs. The TCR comes from a woman in her thirties or forties in good health and CMV-seronegative.

The CDR3 sequence is CASSQEERTHGYTF. The CDR3, as DNA: TGCGCCAGCAGCCAGGAAGAACGGACTCATGGCTACACCTTC. V gene TRBV4-1 combines with J gene TRBJ1-2; D is uncertain. The germline gives CDR1 MGHRA, CDR2 YSYEKL. CDR3 length: 14 residues. V lost 3 bases to trimming and J lost 6 bases, with 14 bases between them.